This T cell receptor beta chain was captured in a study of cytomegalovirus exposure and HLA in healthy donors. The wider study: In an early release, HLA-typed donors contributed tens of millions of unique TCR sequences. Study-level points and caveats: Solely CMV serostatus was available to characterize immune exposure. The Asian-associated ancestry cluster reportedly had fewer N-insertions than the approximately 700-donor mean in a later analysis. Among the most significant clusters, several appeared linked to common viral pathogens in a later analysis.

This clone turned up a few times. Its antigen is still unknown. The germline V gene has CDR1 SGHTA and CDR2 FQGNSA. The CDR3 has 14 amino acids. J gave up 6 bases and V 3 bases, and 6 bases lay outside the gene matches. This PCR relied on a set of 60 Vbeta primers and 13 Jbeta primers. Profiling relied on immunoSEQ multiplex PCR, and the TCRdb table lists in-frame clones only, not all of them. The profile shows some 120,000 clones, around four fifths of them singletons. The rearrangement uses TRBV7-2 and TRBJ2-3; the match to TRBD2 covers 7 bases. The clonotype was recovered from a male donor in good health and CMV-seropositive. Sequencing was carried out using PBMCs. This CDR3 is CASSLWEGSDTQYF. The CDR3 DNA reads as TGTGCCAGCAGCTTGTGGGAGGGGTCGGATACGCAGTATTTT.